This section outlines one T cell receptor beta chain sequence together with its context. Its target is unknown. The sample comes from a study of graft-versus-host responses after intestinal transplantation. TCRdb's table, derived via immunoSEQ multiplex PCR, lists solely in-frame clones and lacks some. The data show 70,000 to 95,000 clones, with roughly 93% seen just once and around 1.1% held by the top ten. This CDR3 has 13 amino acids. Germline CDR1 reads SGHNT; CDR2 reads YYREEE (reference sequence). V gave up 4 bases and J gave up 7 bases; unmatched junction bases: 7. The rearrangement links TRBV5-4 to TRBJ1-2; 7 bases are shared with TRBD1. The sequence derives from a human donor who was the organ donor for an intestinal transplant. The input for sequencing was unstimulated CD8+ T cells sorted from spleen or lymph node cells, taken before transplant. CDR3: CASSADREGGYTF. CDR3 coding DNA: TGTGCCAGCAGCGCAGACAGGGAAGGTGGCTACACCTTC.